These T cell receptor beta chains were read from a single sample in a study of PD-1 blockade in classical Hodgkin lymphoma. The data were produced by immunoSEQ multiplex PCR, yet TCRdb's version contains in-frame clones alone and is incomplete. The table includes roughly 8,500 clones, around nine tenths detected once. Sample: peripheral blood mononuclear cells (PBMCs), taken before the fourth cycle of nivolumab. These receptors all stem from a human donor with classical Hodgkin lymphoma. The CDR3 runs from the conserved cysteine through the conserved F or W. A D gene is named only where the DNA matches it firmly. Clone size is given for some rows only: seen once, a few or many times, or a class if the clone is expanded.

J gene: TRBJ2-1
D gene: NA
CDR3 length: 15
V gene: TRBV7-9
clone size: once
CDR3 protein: CASSPPRGQGNEQFF
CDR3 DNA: TGTGCCAGCAGCCCACCGCGGGGGCAGGGTAATGAGCAGTTCTTC

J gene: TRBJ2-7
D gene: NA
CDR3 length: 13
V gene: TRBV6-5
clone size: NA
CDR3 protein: CASSYEAGLEQYF
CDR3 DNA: TGTGCCAGCAGTTACGAGGCGGGGCTGGAGCAGTACTTC

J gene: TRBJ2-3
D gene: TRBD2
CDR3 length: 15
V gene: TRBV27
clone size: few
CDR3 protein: CATVNSGGLTDTQYF
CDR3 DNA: TGTGCCACCGTTAATAGCGGGGGCCTCACAGATACGCAGTATTTT

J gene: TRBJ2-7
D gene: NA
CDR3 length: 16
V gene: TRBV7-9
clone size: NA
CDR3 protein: CASSLAAGRSSYEQYF
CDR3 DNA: TGTGCCAGCAGCTTAGCCGCAGGACGGAGCTCCTACGAGCAGTACTTC

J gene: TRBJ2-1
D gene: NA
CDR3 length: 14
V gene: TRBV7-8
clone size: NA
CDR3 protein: CASSPRRLIYEQFF
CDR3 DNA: TGTGCCAGCAGCCCTAGACGGCTTATATATGAGCAGTTCTTC

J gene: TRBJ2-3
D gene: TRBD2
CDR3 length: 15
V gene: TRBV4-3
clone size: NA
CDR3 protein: CASSLSGRGADTQYF
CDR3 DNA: TGCGCCAGCAGCCTCAGCGGGAGGGGCGCAGATACGCAGTATTTT

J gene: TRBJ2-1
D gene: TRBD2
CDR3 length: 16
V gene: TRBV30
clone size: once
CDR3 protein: CAWSRRDFGRGYEQFF
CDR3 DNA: TGTGCCTGGAGTAGAAGGGACTTCGGGAGGGGCTATGAGCAGTTCTTC

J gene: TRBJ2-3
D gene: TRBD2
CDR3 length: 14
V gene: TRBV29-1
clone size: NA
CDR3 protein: CSAAGLAATDTQYF
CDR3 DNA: TGCAGCGCCGCGGGACTAGCGGCCACAGATACGCAGTATTTT

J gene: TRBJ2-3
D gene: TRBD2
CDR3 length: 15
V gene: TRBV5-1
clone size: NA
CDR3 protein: CASSAPGLAAPTQYF
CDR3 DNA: TGCGCCAGCAGCGCTCCGGGACTAGCGGCCCCTACGCAGTATTTT

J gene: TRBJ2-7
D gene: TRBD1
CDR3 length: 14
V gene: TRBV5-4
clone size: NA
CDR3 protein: CASSFGQGDYEQYF
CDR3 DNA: TGTGCCAGCAGCTTTGGACAGGGGGACTACGAGCAGTACTTC

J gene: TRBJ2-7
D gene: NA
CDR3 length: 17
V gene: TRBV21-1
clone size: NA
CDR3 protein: CASSKARQGPSSYEQYF
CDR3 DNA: TGTGCCAGCAGCAAAGCCAGACAGGGACCGAGCTCCTACGAGCAGTACTTC

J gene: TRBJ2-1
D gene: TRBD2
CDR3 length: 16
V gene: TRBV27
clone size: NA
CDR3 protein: CASNPRTSGRSNEQFF
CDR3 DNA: TGTGCCAGCAATCCCAGGACTAGCGGGAGATCCAATGAGCAGTTCTTC

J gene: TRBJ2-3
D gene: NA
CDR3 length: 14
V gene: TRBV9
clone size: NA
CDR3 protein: CASSATGATDTQYF
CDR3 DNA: TGTGCCAGCAGCGCAACCGGGGCCACAGATACGCAGTATTTT

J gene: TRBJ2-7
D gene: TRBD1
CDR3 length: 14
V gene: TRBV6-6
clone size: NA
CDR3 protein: CASSYDRGLYEQYF
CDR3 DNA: TGTGCCAGCAGTTACGACAGGGGGCTTTACGAGCAGTACTTC

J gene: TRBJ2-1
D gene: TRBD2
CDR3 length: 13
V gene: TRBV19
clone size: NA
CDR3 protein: CATGGRAYNEQFF
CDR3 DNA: TGTGCTACAGGCGGGAGGGCCTACAATGAGCAGTTCTTC

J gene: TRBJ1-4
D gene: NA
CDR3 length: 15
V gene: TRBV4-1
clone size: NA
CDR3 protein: CASSQTQITNEKLFF
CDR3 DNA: TGCGCCAGCAGCCAAACACAGATTACTAATGAAAAACTGTTTTTT

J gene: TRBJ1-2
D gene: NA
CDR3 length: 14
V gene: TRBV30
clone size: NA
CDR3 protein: CAWNPHRPAYGYTF
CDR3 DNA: TGTGCCTGGAACCCCCACAGACCTGCTTATGGCTACACCTTC

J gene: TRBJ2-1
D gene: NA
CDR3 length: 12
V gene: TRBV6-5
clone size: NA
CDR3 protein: CASSPEGWEQFF
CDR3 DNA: TGTGCCAGCAGTCCCGAGGGGTGGGAGCAGTTCTTC

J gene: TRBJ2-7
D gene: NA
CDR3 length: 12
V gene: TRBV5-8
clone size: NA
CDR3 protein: CASKWGSYEQYF
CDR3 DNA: TGTGCCAGCAAATGGGGGTCCTACGAGCAGTACTTC

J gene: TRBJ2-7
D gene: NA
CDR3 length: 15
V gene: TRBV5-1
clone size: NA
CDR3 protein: CASSLAGRPTYEQYF
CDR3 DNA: TGCGCCAGCAGCTTGGCTGGGCGGCCAACCTACGAGCAGTACTTC

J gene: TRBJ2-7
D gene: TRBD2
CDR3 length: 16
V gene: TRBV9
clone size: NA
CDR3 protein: CASSPRGTSDSYEQYF
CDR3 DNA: TGTGCCAGCAGCCCCCGAGGGACTAGCGACTCCTACGAGCAGTACTTC

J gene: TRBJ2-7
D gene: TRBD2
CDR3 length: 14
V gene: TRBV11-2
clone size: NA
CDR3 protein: CASSLEAGVYEQYF
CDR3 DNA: TGTGCCAGCAGCTTAGAGGCGGGAGTATACGAGCAGTACTTC

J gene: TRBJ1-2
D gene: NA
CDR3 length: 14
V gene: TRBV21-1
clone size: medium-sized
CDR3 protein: CASSKDRRGHGYTF
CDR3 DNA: TGTGCCAGCAGCAAAGACCGCAGGGGGCATGGCTACACCTTC

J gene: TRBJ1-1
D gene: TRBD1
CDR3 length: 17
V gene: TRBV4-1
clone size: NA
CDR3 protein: CASSQDRQGAQVSEAFF
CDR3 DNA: TGCGCCAGCAGCCAAGATCGACAGGGGGCGCAAGTCAGTGAAGCTTTCTTT

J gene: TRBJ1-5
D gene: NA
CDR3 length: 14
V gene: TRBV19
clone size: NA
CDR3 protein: CASSRTGQVGPQHF
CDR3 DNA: TGTGCCAGTAGTCGAACCGGACAAGTTGGACCCCAGCATTTT

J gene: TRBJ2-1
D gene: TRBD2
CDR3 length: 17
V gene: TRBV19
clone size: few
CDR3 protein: CASSIRASGSSYNEQFF
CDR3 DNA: TGTGCCAGTAGTATTAGGGCTAGCGGAAGCTCCTACAATGAGCAGTTCTTC

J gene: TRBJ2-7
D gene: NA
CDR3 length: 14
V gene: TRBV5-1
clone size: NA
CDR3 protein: CASSSVSGLYEQYF
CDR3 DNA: TGCGCCAGCAGCTCCGTGTCAGGGCTCTACGAGCAGTACTTC

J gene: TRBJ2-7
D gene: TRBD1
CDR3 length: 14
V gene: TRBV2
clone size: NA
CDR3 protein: CASSFWGQFYEQYF
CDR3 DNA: TGTGCCAGCTCCTTTTGGGGACAGTTTTACGAGCAGTACTTC

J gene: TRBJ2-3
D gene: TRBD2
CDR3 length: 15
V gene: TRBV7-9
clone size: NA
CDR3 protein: CASSLTSGSTDTQYF
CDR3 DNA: TGTGCCAGCAGCTTGACTAGCGGGAGCACAGATACGCAGTATTTT

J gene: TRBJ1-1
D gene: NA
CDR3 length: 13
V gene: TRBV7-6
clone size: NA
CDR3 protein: CASSQLQNTEAFF
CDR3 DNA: TGTGCCAGCAGCCAATTACAGAACACTGAAGCTTTCTTT

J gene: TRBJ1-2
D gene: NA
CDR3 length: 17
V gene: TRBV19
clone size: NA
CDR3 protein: CASSIIRSAVSDYGYTF
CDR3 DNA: TGTGCCAGTAGTATCATCCGCTCGGCAGTCTCCGACTATGGCTACACCTTC

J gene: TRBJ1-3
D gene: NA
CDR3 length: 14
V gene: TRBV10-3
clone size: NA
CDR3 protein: CAIRTPGDGNTIYF
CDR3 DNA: TGTGCCATCAGGACCCCAGGGGATGGAAACACCATATATTTT

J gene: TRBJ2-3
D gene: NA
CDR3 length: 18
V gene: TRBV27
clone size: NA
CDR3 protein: CASSLSLPRAGRPDTQYF
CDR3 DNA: TGTGCCAGCAGTTTATCCCTTCCCCGAGCGGGTCGACCAGATACGCAGTATTTT

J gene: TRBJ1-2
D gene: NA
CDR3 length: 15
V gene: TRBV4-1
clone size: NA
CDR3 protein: CASSRSGGADYGYTF
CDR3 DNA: TGCGCCAGCAGCCGGAGTGGAGGCGCCGACTATGGCTACACCTTC

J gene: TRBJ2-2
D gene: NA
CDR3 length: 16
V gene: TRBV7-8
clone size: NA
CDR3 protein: CASSKRVVANTGELFF
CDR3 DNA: TGTGCCAGCAGCAAGAGGGTAGTCGCGAACACCGGGGAGCTGTTTTTT

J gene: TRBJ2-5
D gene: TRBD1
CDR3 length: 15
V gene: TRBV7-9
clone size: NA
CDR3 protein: CASSPSPRGQETQYF
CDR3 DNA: TGTGCCAGCAGCCCGAGCCCCAGGGGGCAGGAGACCCAGTACTTC

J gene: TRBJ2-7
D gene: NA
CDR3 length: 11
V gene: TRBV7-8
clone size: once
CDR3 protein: CASSRLVEQYF
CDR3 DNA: TGTGCCAGCAGCCGCCTGGTTGAGCAGTACTTC

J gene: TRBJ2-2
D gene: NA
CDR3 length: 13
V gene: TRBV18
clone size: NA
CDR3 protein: CASPSWVTGELFF
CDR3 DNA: TGTGCCAGCCCAAGTTGGGTCACCGGGGAGCTGTTTTTT

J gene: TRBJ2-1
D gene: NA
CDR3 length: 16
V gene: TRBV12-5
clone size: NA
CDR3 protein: CASGLWGAGRGNEQFF
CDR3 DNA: TGTGCTAGTGGTTTGTGGGGGGCAGGGCGAGGCAATGAGCAGTTCTTC

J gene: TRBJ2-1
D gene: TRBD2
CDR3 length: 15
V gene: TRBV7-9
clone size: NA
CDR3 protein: CASSGSGSSYNEQFF
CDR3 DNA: TGTGCCAGCAGCGGTAGCGGGAGCTCCTACAATGAGCAGTTCTTC

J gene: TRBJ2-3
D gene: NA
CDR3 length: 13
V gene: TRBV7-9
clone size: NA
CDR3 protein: CASSLSSTDTQYF
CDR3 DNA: TGTGCCAGCAGCTTATCTAGCACAGATACGCAGTATTTT

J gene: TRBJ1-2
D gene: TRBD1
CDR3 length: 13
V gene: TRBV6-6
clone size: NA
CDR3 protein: CASNGQGRAGYTF
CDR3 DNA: TGTGCCAGCAATGGACAGGGTCGCGCTGGCTACACCTTC

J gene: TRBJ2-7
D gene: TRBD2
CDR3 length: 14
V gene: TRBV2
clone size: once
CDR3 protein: CASSVTSGSYEQYF
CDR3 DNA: TGTGCCAGCAGTGTAACTAGCGGGAGCTACGAGCAGTACTTC

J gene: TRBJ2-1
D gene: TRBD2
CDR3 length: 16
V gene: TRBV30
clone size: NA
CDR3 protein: CAWSVRWGRALGEQFF
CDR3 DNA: TGTGCCTGGAGTGTACGGTGGGGGAGGGCCTTAGGTGAGCAGTTCTTC

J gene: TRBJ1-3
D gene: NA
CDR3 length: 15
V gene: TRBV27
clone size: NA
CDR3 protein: CASRPKGVRGNTIYF
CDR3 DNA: TGTGCCAGCAGACCCAAGGGAGTAAGAGGAAACACCATATATTTT

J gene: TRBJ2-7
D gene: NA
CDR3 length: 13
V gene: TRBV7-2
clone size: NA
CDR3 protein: CASSVNGFSEQYF
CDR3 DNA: TGTGCCAGCAGCGTCAACGGGTTCTCCGAGCAGTACTTC

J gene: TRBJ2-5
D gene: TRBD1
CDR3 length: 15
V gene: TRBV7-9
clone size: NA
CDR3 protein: CASSFWTGSQETQYF
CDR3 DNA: TGTGCCAGCAGCTTCTGGACAGGGAGTCAAGAGACCCAGTACTTC

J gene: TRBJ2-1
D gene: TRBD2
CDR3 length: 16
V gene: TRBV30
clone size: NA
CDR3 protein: CAWRPRTSGSYNEQFF
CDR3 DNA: TGTGCCTGGAGGCCCAGGACTAGCGGGTCCTACAATGAGCAGTTCTTC

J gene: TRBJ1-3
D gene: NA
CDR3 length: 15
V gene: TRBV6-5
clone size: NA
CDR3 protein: CASSYSAGDGNTIYF
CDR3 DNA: TGTGCCAGCAGTTACTCGGCTGGAGACGGAAACACCATATATTTT

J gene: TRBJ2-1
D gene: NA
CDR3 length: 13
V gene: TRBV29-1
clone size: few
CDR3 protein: CSVGELAYNEQFF
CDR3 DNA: TGCAGCGTTGGCGAACTAGCTTACAATGAGCAGTTCTTC

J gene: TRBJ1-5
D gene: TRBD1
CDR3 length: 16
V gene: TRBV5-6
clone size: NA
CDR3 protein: CASSLAGGNSNQPQHF
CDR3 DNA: TGTGCCAGCAGCTTGGCAGGGGGCAACAGCAATCAGCCCCAGCATTTT

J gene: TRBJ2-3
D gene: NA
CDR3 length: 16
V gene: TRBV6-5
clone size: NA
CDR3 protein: CASSYSRLGTVDTQYF
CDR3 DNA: TGTGCCAGCAGTTACTCCAGACTTGGGACGGTAGATACGCAGTATTTT

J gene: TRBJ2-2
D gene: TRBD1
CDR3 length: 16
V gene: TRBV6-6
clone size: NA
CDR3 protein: CACLFGGQGRPGELFF
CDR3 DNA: TGTGCCTGCCTTTTTGGAGGACAGGGGAGGCCCGGGGAGCTGTTTTTT

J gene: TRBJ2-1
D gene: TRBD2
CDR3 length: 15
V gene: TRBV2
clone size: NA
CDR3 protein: CASSTMGLAVGEQFF
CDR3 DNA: TGTGCCAGCAGCACTATGGGACTAGCAGTGGGTGAGCAGTTCTTC

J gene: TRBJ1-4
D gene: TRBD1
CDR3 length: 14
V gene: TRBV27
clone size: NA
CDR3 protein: CASRLQGSREKLFF
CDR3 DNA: TGTGCCAGCAGATTACAGGGGTCGAGAGAAAAACTGTTTTTT